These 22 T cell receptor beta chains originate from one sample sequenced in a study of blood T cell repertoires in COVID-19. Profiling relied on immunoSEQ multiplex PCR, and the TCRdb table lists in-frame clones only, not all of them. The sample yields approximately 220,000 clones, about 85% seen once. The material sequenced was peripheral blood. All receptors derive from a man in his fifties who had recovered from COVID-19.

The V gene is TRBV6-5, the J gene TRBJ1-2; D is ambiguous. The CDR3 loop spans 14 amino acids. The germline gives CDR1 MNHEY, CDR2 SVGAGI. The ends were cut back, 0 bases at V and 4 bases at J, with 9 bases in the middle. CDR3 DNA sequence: TGTGCCAGCAGTTACTCCCCCAGTTCCTATGGCTACACCTTC. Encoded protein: CASSYSPSSYGYTF.

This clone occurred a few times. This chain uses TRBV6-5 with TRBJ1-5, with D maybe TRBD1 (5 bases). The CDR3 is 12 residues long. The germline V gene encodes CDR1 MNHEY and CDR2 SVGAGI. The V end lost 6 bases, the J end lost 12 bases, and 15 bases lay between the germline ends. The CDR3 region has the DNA TGTGCCAGCAGGACAGAGACTTACCGCCAGCATTTT. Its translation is CASRTETYRQHF.

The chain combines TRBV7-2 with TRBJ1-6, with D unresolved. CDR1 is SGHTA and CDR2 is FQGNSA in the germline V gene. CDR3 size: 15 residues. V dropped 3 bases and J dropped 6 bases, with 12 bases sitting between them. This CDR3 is CASSLAPRSNSPLHF. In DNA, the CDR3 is TGTGCCAGCAGCTTGGCTCCACGATCTAATTCACCCCTCCACTTT.

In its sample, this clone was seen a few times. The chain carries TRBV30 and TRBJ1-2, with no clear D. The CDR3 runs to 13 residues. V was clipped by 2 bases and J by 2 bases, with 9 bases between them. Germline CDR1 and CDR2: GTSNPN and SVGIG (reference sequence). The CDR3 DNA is TGTGCCTGGAGTCATGCGGGGAACTATGGCTACACCTTC. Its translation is CAWSHAGNYGYTF.

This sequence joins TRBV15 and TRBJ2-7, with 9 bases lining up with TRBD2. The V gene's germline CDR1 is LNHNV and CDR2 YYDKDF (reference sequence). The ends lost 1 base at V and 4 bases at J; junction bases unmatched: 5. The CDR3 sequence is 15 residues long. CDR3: CATSRVASGKYEQYF. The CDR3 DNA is TGTGCCACCAGCAGAGTGGCTAGCGGGAAATACGAGCAGTACTTC.

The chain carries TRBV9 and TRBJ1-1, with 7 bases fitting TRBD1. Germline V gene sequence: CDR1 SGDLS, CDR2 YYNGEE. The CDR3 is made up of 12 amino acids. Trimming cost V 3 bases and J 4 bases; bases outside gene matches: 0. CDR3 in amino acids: CASSAGGTEAFF. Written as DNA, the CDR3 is TGTGCCAGCAGCGCAGGGGGCACTGAAGCTTTCTTT.

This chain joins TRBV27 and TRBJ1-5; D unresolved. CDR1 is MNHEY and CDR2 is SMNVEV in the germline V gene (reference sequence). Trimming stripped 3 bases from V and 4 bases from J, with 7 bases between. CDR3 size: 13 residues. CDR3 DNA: TGTGCCAGCAGTTTCGGCGGTAATCAGCCCCAGCATTTT. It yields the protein CASSFGGNQPQHF.

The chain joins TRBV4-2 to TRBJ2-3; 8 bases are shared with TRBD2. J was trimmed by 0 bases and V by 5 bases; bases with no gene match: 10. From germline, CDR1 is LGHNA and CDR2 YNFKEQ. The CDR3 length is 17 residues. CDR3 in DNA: TGTGCCAGCAGCGTCACTAGCGGATCCCCTAGCACAGATACGCAGTATTTT. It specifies CASSVTSGSPSTDTQYF.

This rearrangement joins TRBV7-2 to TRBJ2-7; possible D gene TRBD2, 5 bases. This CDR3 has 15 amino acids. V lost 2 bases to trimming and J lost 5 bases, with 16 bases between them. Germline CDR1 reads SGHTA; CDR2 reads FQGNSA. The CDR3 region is CASSLFINGDDEQYF. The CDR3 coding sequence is TGTGCCAGCAGCTTATTTATTAACGGGGATGACGAGCAGTACTTC.

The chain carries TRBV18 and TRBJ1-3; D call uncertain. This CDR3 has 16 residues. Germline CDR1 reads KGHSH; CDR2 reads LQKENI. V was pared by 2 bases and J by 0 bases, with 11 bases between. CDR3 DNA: TGTGCCAGCTCACCAGGAGTCGGGAGCTCTGGAAACACCATATATTTT. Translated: CASSPGVGSSGNTIYF.

CDR3 nucleotides: TGTGCCAGCGTCCGGGACAGCTACTACGAGCAGTACTTC. Its protein product is CASVRDSYYEQYF. The rearrangement links TRBV6-5 to TRBJ2-7; 7 bases are shared with TRBD1. The length of the CDR3 is 13 residues. Germline V gene lookup returns CDR1 MNHEY and CDR2 SVGAGI. The trim removed 8 bases at V and 3 bases at J, leaving 7 bases unmatched.

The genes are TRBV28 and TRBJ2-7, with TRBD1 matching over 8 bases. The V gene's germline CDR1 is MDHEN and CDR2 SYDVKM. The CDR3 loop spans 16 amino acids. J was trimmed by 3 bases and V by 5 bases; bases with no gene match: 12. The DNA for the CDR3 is TGTGCCAGCAGTCCTCTTGGACAGGGCTGGGGCTACGAGCAGTACTTC. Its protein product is CASSPLGQGWGYEQYF.

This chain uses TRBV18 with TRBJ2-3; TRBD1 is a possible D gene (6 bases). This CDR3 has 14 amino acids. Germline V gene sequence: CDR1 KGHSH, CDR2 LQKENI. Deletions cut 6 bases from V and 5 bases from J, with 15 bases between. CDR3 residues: CASSQRQAVDTQYF. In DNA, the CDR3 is TGTGCCAGCTCTCAGCGACAGGCTGTAGATACGCAGTATTTT. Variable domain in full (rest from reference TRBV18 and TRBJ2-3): NAGVMQNPRHLVRRRGQEARLRCSPMKGHSHVYWYRQLPEEGLKFMVYLQKENIIDESGMPKERFSAEFPKEGPSILRIQQVVRGDSAAYFCASSQRQAVDTQYFGPGTRLTVL.

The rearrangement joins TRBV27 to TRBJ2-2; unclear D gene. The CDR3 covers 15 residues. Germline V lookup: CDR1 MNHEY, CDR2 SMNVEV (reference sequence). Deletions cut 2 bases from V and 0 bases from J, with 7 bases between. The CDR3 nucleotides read TGTGCCAGCAGTTTAGCCCCAGCGAACACCGGGGAGCTGTTTTTT. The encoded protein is CASSLAPANTGELFF.

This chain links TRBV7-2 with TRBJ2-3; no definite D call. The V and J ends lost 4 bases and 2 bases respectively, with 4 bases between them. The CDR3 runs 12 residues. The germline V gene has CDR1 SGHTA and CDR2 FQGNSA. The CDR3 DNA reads TGTGCCAGCAGCTACTACACAGATACGCAGTATTTT. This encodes CASSYYTDTQYF. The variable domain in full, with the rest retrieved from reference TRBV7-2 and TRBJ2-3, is GAGVSQSPSNKVTEKGKDVELRCDPISGHTALYWYRQSLGQGLEFLIYFQGNSAPDKSGLPSDRFSAERTGGSVSTLTIQRTQQEDSAVYLCASSYYTDTQYFGPGTRLTVL.

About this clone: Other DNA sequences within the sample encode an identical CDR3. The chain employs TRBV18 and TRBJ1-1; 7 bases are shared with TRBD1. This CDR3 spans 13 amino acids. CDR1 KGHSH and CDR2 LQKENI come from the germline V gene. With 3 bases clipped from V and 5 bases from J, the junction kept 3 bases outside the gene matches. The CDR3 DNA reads TGTGCCAGCTCACCTGACAGGGCAACTGAAGCTTTCTTT. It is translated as CASSPDRATEAFF.

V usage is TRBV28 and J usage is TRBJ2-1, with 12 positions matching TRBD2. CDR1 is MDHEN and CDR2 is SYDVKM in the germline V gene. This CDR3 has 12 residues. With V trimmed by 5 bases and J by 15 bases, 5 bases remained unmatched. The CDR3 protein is CASSLLAGGLFF. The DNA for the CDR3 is TGTGCCAGCAGTCTACTAGCGGGAGGACTGTTCTTC.

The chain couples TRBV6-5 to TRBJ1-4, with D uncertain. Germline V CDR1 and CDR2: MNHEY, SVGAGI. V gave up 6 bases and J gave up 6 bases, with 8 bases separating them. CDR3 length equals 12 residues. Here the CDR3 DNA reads TGTGCCAGCAGGCGGCAAGATGAAAAACTGTTTTTT. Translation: CASRRQDEKLFF.

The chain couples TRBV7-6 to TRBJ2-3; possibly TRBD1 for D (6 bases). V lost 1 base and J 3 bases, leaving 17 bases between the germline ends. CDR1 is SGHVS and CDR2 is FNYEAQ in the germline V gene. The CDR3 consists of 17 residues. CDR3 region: CASSLDGTSSSTDTQYF. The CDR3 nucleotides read TGTGCCAGCAGCTTAGATGGGACAAGTAGTAGTACAGATACGCAGTATTTT.

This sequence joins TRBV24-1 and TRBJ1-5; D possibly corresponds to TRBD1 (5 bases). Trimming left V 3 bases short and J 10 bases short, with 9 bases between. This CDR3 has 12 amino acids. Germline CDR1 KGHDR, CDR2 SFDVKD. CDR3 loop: CATSDPQGPQHF. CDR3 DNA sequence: TGTGCCACCAGTGATCCCCAGGGCCCCCAGCATTTT.

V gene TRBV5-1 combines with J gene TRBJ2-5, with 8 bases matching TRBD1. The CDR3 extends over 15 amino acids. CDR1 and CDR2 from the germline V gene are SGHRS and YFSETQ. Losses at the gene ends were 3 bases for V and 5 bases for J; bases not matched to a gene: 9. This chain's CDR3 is CASSSNSGGWETQYF. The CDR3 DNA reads TGCGCCAGCAGCTCTAACTCAGGGGGCTGGGAGACCCAGTACTTC.

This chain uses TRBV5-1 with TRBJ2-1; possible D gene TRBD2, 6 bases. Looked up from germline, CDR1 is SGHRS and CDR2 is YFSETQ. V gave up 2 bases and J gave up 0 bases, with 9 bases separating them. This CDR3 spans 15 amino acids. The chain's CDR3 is CASSFPGSSYNEQFF. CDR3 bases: TGCGCCAGCAGCTTTCCCGGGAGCTCCTACAATGAGCAGTTCTTC. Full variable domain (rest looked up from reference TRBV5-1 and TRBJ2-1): KAGVTQTPRYLIKTRGQQVTLSCSPISGHRSVSWYQQTPGQGLQFLFEYFSETQRNKGNFPGRFSGRQFSNSRSEMNVSTLELGDSALYLCASSFPGSSYNEQFFGPGTRLTVL.